The present T cell receptor (beta chain) was sequenced within a study of cytomegalovirus exposure and HLA in healthy donors. Across the study: Tens of millions of unique TCR sequences came from HLA-typed donors in an early release. Findings and limits, study-wide: TCR beta V segments were, for the most part, productive about 87% or about 30% of the time in an earlier analysis.

On this clone itself: Its antigen is not identified.

The primer mix had 60 Vbeta and 13 Jbeta primers. Generated by immunoSEQ multiplex PCR, the TCRdb table keeps only in-frame clones and is missing some. The sample lists roughly 67,000 clones; about four fifths were seen once. CDR3 size: 16 residues. Germline CDR1 is KGHSH and CDR2 is LQKENI. V was pared by 3 bases and J by 1 base, with 6 bases of the junction left unmatched. The V gene is TRBV18, the J gene TRBJ2-5; TRBD1 aligns across 9 bases. The specimen sequenced was PBMCs. This TCR came from a woman under 40 in good health and CMV-seronegative. CDR3 in amino acids: CASSPRDRDGQETQYF. The CDR3 DNA follows: TGTGCCAGCTCACCTAGGGACAGGGACGGCCAAGAGACCCAGTACTTC.